This passage covers 17 T cell receptor beta chains from one sample sequenced in a study of cytomegalovirus exposure and HLA in healthy donors (dated by TCRdb to between 2016 and 2019). Libraries were constructed by the immunoSEQ multiplex PCR assay. For the multiplex PCR, a mixture combining 60 forward primers for TCR Vbeta segments and 13 reverse primers for TCR Jbeta segments was used. TCRdb carries this immuneACCESS record with in-frame sequences only. Its versions omit some clonotypes, under half of them owing to an unresolved V gene in the studies checked, with the rest unexplained. Across this sample there are about 19,000 clones, with less than 85% seen only once. Over 20% of the sample is held by the ten biggest clonotypes. Sequenced: PBMCs. The receptors come from a human donor in good health.

The chain is built from TRBV5-1 and TRBJ2-2, with 8 bases lining up with TRBD2. Germline V gene lookup returns CDR1 SGHRS and CDR2 YFSETQ. This CDR3 region has 14 residues. The J segment lost 4 bases and the V segment lost 5 bases, leaving 4 bases of the junction unmatched. The CDR3 loop is CASRTSAGTGELFF. The CDR3 nucleotides are TGCGCCAGCAGGACTAGCGCGGGCACCGGGGAGCTGTTTTTT. Full variable domain (rest looked up from reference TRBV5-1 and TRBJ2-2): KAGVTQTPRYLIKTRGQQVTLSCSPISGHRSVSWYQQTPGQGLQFLFEYFSETQRNKGNFPGRFSGRQFSNSRSEMNVSTLELGDSALYLCASRTSAGTGELFFGEGSRLTVL.

This chain uses TRBV7-9 with TRBJ1-1; D gene ambiguous. The CDR3 length is 14 residues. V was trimmed by 5 bases and J by 0 bases, leaving 10 bases between them. The germline V gene has CDR1 SEHNR and CDR2 FQNEAQ (reference sequence). CDR3 coding DNA: TGTGCCAGCAGCCGGACTCGAGTGAACACTGAAGCTTTCTTT. Its protein is CASSRTRVNTEAFF. Together with reference TRBV7-9 and TRBJ1-1, the CDR3 gives the full variable domain: DTGVSQNPRHKITKRGQNVTFRCDPISEHNRLYWYRQTLGQGPEFLTYFQNEAQLEKSRLLSDRFSAERPKGSFSTLEIQRTEQGDSAMYLCASSRTRVNTEAFFGQGTRLTVV.

This clone was found a few times. This chain links TRBV7-9 with TRBJ1-1, with D possibly being TRBD1 (6 bases). This CDR3 is 12 amino acids long. The V end lost 3 bases, the J end lost 7 bases, and 9 bases lay between the germline ends. Germline CDR1 SEHNR, CDR2 FQNEAQ (reference sequence). The DNA of the CDR3 is TGTGCCAGCAGCTTCGAACAGGGTGAAGCTTTCTTT. Amino acids: CASSFEQGEAFF.

The V call is TRBV9, the J call TRBJ1-2; D possibly corresponds to TRBD1 (5 bases). This CDR3 region has 14 residues. V gave up 0 bases and J gave up 3 bases, with 9 bases separating them. Germline V gene lookup returns CDR1 SGDLS and CDR2 YYNGEE. The CDR3: CASSVGGGDYGYTF. The CDR3 bases are TGTGCCAGCAGCGTAGGTGGAGGGGACTATGGCTACACCTTC.

The chain recombines TRBV2 with TRBJ2-3; 8 bases fit TRBD1. Per the germline V gene, CDR1 is SNHLY and CDR2 is FYNNEI. With V trimmed by 10 bases and J by 1 base, 7 bases remained unmatched. CDR3 size: 14 residues. The DNA of the CDR3 is TGTGCCACCCGAGACAGGGGTGGCACAGATACGCAGTATTTT. This sequence encodes CATRDRGGTDTQYF.

The CDR3 DNA is TGTGCCAGCAGGATGTCTATAAACACTGAAGCTTTCTTT. Its translation: CASRMSINTEAFF. The genes are TRBV6-5 and TRBJ1-1; D not certain. Per germline, CDR1 MNHEY and CDR2 SVGAGI. Trimming pared 6 bases from V and 2 bases from J, leaving 10 bases between. The CDR3 totals 13 residues.

Remarks on this clone: This specimen includes other DNA sequences encoding the same CDR3. CDR3 bases: TGTGCCAGCAGCTTGGTGAGCGGTTCCTATGAGCAGTTCTTC. Encoded protein: CASSLVSGSYEQFF. V is TRBV5-4 and J is TRBJ2-1; D is possibly TRBD2 (5 bases). The CDR3 totals 14 residues. Germline CDR1 is SGHNT and CDR2 is YYREEE (reference sequence). The V end was cut by 0 bases, the J end by 8 bases, with 12 bases between.

J is TRBJ1-5 and V is TRBV4-3, with a tentative D call TRBD1 (5 bases). The ends were cut back, 0 bases at V and 5 bases at J, with 14 bases in the middle. The CDR3 is made up of 16 amino acids. Germline V gene lookup returns CDR1 LGHNA and CDR2 YSLEER. The CDR3: CASSQDRAGRYQPQHF. CDR3 nucleotides: TGCGCCAGCAGCCAAGATCGGGCAGGGCGTTATCAGCCCCAGCATTTT.

The J gene is TRBJ2-1, the V gene TRBV2; 9 bases fit TRBD2. This CDR3 has 14 amino acids. Germline-derived CDR1 and CDR2 are SNHLY and FYNNEI. The ends lost 8 bases at V and 9 bases at J; junction bases unmatched: 11. For the CDR3, the DNA is TGTGCCAGCGCCCCGGGGATAGCGGGAGTTGAGCAGTTCTTC. Encoded protein: CASAPGIAGVEQFF.

V is TRBV27 and J is TRBJ2-7; maybe TRBD2 (5 bases). Between the trimmed V and J ends, which lost 7 bases and 0 bases, there was a span of 13 bases. Germline V gene sequence: CDR1 MNHEY, CDR2 SMNVEV (reference sequence). The CDR3 is 14 amino acids. CDR3 nucleotides: TGTGCCAGCACCAAACGGGGTTCCTCCTACGAGCAGTACTTC. Translation: CASTKRGSSYEQYF.

V and J are TRBV7-9 and TRBJ1-2, with D unresolved. Germline lookup yields CDR1 SEHNR and CDR2 FQNEAQ (reference sequence). The CDR3 runs 14 residues. Between the trimmed V and J ends, which lost 2 bases and 3 bases, there was a span of 10 bases. CDR3 protein: CASSLYRGHYGYTF. CDR3 bases: TGTGCCAGCAGCTTATATCGGGGTCACTATGGCTACACCTTC. The entire variable domain, with the rest obtained from reference TRBV7-9 and TRBJ1-2, is as follows: DTGVSQNPRHKITKRGQNVTFRCDPISEHNRLYWYRQTLGQGPEFLTYFQNEAQLEKSRLLSDRFSAERPKGSFSTLEIQRTEQGDSAMYLCASSLYRGHYGYTFGSGTRLTVV.

This clone was counted only a few times. V usage is TRBV25-1 and J usage is TRBJ2-1; unclear D gene. V dropped 5 bases and J dropped 8 bases, with 13 bases sitting between them. Germline CDR1 and CDR2: MGHDK and SYGVNS. CDR3 size: 13 residues. In nucleotides, the CDR3 is TGTGCCAGCAGTCGCCTAGTTTTGGATGAGCAGTTCTTC. This encodes CASSRLVLDEQFF.

The rearrangement uses TRBV5-1 and TRBJ2-4; TRBD2 aligns across 7 bases. CDR1 is SGHRS, CDR2 YFSETQ, per germline. The CDR3 has 16 amino acids. V shed 4 bases and J 1 base; nucleotides not matched to a gene: 8. As DNA, the CDR3 is TGCGCCAGCAGCGGGGGGGTGGTATCGGCCAAAAACATTCAGTACTTC. It translates to CASSGGVVSAKNIQYF.

The chain links TRBV7-2 to TRBJ2-7, with 11 bases lining up with TRBD2. The V gene's germline CDR1 is SGHTA and CDR2 FQGNSA. The CDR3 totals 14 residues. V lost 3 bases to trimming and J lost 4 bases; unmatched junction nucleotides: 2. This CDR3 is CASSLGLAAYEQYF. The CDR3 DNA reads as TGTGCCAGCAGCTTGGGACTAGCGGCTTACGAGCAGTACTTC.

This clone occurred a few times. CDR3 loop: CASSFDSLNTEAFF. CDR3 DNA: TGTGCCAGCAGCTTTGACAGCCTGAACACTGAAGCTTTCTTT. The chain is built from TRBV5-4 and TRBJ1-1; possible D gene TRBD1, 5 bases. The length of the CDR3 is 14 residues. Germline V gives CDR1 SGHNT, CDR2 YYREEE (reference sequence). With 2 bases removed from V and 0 bases from J, the gap between germline ends came to 8 bases.

V usage is TRBV6-1 and J usage is TRBJ2-7; no firm D call. Germline V gene data show CDR1 as MNHNS and CDR2 as SASEGT. Trimming removed 6 bases from V and 5 bases from J, with 14 bases in between. The CDR3 runs 13 residues. DNA of the CDR3: TGTGCCAGCAGGGAGATACCATCCCACGAGCAGTACTTC. Encoded protein: CASREIPSHEQYF.

Notes on this clone: The sample holds other DNA sequences that translate to the same CDR3. This chain links TRBV11-2 with TRBJ2-7; TRBD2 agrees at 14 bases. Trimming at V came to 5 bases and at J to 9 bases, leaving 18 bases not matched to a gene. The CDR3 sequence is 18 residues long. Germline V lookup: CDR1 SGHAT, CDR2 FQNNGV. The CDR3 DNA follows: TGTGCCAGCAGCCCTGGGACTAGCGGGGGTCCTATTCTAAGACGGCAGTACTTC. Its translation is CASSPGTSGGPILRRQYF.